The 25 T cell receptor beta chains below all came from one sample that was sequenced in a study of response to subunit inactivated influenza vaccine. TCRdb re-derived calls from the RT-PCR reads in MiXCR, one entry per CDR3 protein. The data contain about 520,000 distinct CDR3 sequences, roughly 7.9% of them seen just once; the ten biggest clones take up roughly 14%. The sample here was PBMCs from blood, taken around 25 months after vaccination. The receptors originated from a man between 50 and 75 years old who received an inactivated influenza vaccine.

Only a few counts were recorded for this clonotype. The chain carries TRBV9 and TRBJ2-1, with D uncertain. This CDR3 comprises 15 residues. Germline loops: CDR1 SGDLS, CDR2 YYNGEE. The germline V and J ends were trimmed by 1 base and 9 bases, with 17 bases remaining between them. CDR3 DNA: TGTGCCAGCAGCGTAATTAGCACAGAACGGAGTGAGCAGTTCTTC. It encodes CASSVISTERSEQFF.

The chain is built from TRBV29-1 and TRBJ2-3; D might be TRBD1 (5 bases). CDR3 size: 14 residues. The V gene's germline CDR1 is SQVTM and CDR2 ANQGSEA. Trimming left V 4 bases short and J 0 bases short, with 11 bases between. CDR3 protein: CSVGSGSSTDTQYF. The DNA of the CDR3 is TGCAGCGTTGGTTCAGGGTCGAGCACAGATACGCAGTATTTT.

The chain couples TRBV2 to TRBJ1-5, with a tentative D call TRBD1 (6 bases). V dropped 2 bases and J dropped 6 bases, with 11 bases sitting between them. There are 14 residues in the CDR3. The germline CDR1 and CDR2 sequences are SNHLY and FYNNEI. CDR3 region: CASSETGYIQPQHF. The DNA of the CDR3 is TGTGCCAGCAGTGAAACAGGGTACATTCAGCCCCAGCATTTT.

The chain couples TRBV3-1 to TRBJ2-7; 9 nucleotides agree with TRBD1. V was clipped by 4 bases and J by 3 bases; unmatched bases: 7. The CDR3 contains 15 residues. Germline values: CDR1 LGHDT, CDR2 YNNKEL (reference sequence). The CDR3 nucleotides read TGTGCCAGCAGCCGGGCCGGGACAGGGATCTACGAGCAGTACTTC. It encodes CASSRAGTGIYEQYF.

This clonotype was seen only a few times. The chain is built from TRBV9 and TRBJ2-1; D may be TRBD1 (5 bases). The germline V gene encodes CDR1 SGDLS and CDR2 YYNGEE. V was pared by 0 bases and J by 3 bases, with 13 bases between. This CDR3 has 16 amino acids. For the CDR3, the DNA is TGTGCCAGCAGCGTAGGACTGGCCCAGGGCTACAATGAGCAGTTCTTC. Protein sequence: CASSVGLAQGYNEQFF.

This clonotype occurred a few times. The rearrangement joins TRBV7-2 to TRBJ1-3, with TRBD1 identical over 8 bases. CDR1 SGHTA and CDR2 FQGNSA come from the germline V gene. Unmatched junction bases numbered 8, after V lost 5 bases and J lost 2 bases. The CDR3 covers 16 residues. CDR3 DNA: TGTGCCAGCAGCCAGGGGGCAGTTCGGGCTGGAAACACCATATATTTT. Translation gives CASSQGAVRAGNTIYF.

This clonotype has at least ten counts. The V call is TRBV4-3, the J call TRBJ2-1; 9 positions match TRBD1. The ends lost 0 bases at V and 6 bases at J; junction bases unmatched: 6. Looked up from germline, CDR1 is LGHNA and CDR2 is YSLEER. This CDR3 region has 16 residues. Here the CDR3 reads CASSQEYVGQGNEQFF. Written as DNA, the CDR3 is TGCGCCAGCAGCCAAGAGTATGTGGGACAGGGCAATGAGCAGTTCTTC.

This sequence joins TRBV3-1 and TRBJ1-1; D possibly corresponds to TRBD1 (6 bases). In germline, CDR1 is LGHDT, CDR2 YNNKEL (reference sequence). The CDR3 has 14 residues. V lost 2 bases to trimming and J lost 7 bases, with 14 bases between them. The CDR3 nucleotides are TGTGCCAGCAGCCAAAGCGGGGGCGTGGGTGAAGCTTTCTTT. Protein product: CASSQSGGVGEAFF. The full variable domain, with the rest looked up from reference TRBV3-1 and TRBJ1-1, is DTAVSQTPKYLVTQMGNDKSIKCEQNLGHDTMYWYKQDSKKFLKIMFSYNNKELIINETVPNRFSPKSPDKAHLNLHINSLELGDSAVYFCASSQSGGVGEAFFGQGTRLTVV.

This clonotype was found many times. J is TRBJ2-2 and V is TRBV5-1; maybe TRBD1 (5 bases). V was cut by 4 bases and J by 0 bases, with 13 bases left in between. The CDR3 loop spans 16 amino acids. Germline values: CDR1 SGHRS, CDR2 YFSETQ. The CDR3: CASSPLLTANTGELFF. CDR3 sequence (DNA): TGCGCCAGCAGCCCGCTTTTGACAGCGAACACCGGGGAGCTGTTTTTT.

V usage is TRBV30 and J usage is TRBJ1-2, with 8 nucleotides matching TRBD1. The V gene's germline CDR1 is GTSNPN and CDR2 SVGIG (reference sequence). The CDR3 totals 15 residues. Trimming removed 2 bases from V and 2 bases from J; junction bases left unmatched: 7. CDR3 sequence (DNA): TGTGCCTGGAGTACCGGACAGGGCGGAAACTATGGCTACACCTTC. Residues: CAWSTGQGGNYGYTF.

This clonotype was detected many times. The genes are TRBV7-9 and TRBJ1-2; a possible D gene is TRBD1 (5 bases). Germline CDR1 SEHNR, CDR2 FQNEAQ (reference sequence). The CDR3 loop spans 16 amino acids. V shed 3 bases and J shed 6 bases, with 20 bases lying between them. CDR3 coding DNA: TGTGCCAGCAGCTTGGCGGGACCGATAACCGCGCATGGCTACACCTTC. Translation: CASSLAGPITAHGYTF.

This clonotype has a count of ten or more. V usage is TRBV7-8 and J usage is TRBJ1-6; D not certain. Germline V gives CDR1 SGHVS, CDR2 FQNEAQ. This CDR3 spans 17 amino acids. V was clipped by 2 bases and J by 0 bases, with 11 bases between them. CDR3 residues: CASSLLQILSYNSPLHF. In DNA, the CDR3 is TGTGCCAGCAGCTTACTACAGATCCTCTCCTATAATTCACCCCTCCACTTT.

J is TRBJ2-7 and V is TRBV6-1; D possibly corresponds to TRBD1 (6 bases). V lost 5 bases, J lost 2 bases, and 13 bases lay in between. This CDR3 is built from 14 residues. The germline V gene has CDR1 MNHNS and CDR2 SASEGT. The CDR3 DNA reads as TGTGCCAGCAGTCGTCCGGACAGAACCTACGAGCAGTACTTC. Protein sequence: CASSRPDRTYEQYF.

This clonotype occurred many times. This chain joins TRBV6-5 and TRBJ1-1; D remains ambiguous. CDR1 MNHEY and CDR2 SVGAGI come from the germline V gene. The CDR3 runs 13 residues. Trimming removed 0 bases at V and 3 bases at J, with 5 bases between. The CDR3 region is CASSYSTYTEAFF. The CDR3 nucleotides read TGTGCCAGCAGTTACTCGACATACACTGAAGCTTTCTTT.

This clonotype was seen a handful of times. This chain links TRBV7-9 with TRBJ2-1; TRBD2 might be the D (5 bases). The CDR3 spans 13 residues. Germline V gene sequence: CDR1 SEHNR, CDR2 FQNEAQ (reference sequence). Between the trimmed V and J ends, which lost 8 bases and 3 bases, there was a span of 11 bases. The CDR3 protein is CASLGVHYNEQFF. The CDR3, as DNA: TGTGCCAGCTTGGGAGTACACTACAATGAGCAGTTCTTC.

V usage is TRBV3-1 and J usage is TRBJ2-5, with unresolved D. Germline CDR1 reads LGHDT; CDR2 reads YNNKEL (reference sequence). CDR3 length: 17 amino acids. V was pared by 3 bases and J by 4 bases, with 21 bases between. The chain's CDR3 is CASSHPFVPLARETQYF. DNA of the CDR3: TGTGCCAGCAGCCATCCCTTCGTCCCCCTGGCGCGAGAGACCCAGTACTTC.

This clonotype was counted many times. V is TRBV9 and J is TRBJ2-1; 7 bases line up with TRBD1. This CDR3 spans 17 amino acids. Germline V gives CDR1 SGDLS, CDR2 YYNGEE. The V segment lost 4 bases and the J segment 0 bases; nucleotides outside the gene matches: 10. The CDR3 bases are TGTGCCAGCAGCCCACGAGGGACAGACTACTCCTACAATGAGCAGTTCTTC. Its protein product is CASSPRGTDYSYNEQFF.

The chain links TRBV12-3 or TRBV12-4 to TRBJ1-5, with D possibly matching TRBD1 (5 bases). Trimming took off 10 bases at V and 1 base at J, with 14 bases between the two ends. CDR3 length: 14 residues. The DNA of the CDR3 is TGTGCCACGGGTTGGGGGACGAGCAATCAGCCCCAGCATTTT. Encoded protein: CATGWGTSNQPQHF.

The chain recombines TRBV29-1 with TRBJ1-2; 8 bases fit TRBD1. The CDR3 is made up of 11 amino acids. The V gene's germline CDR1 is SQVTM and CDR2 ANQGSEA. The V and J ends lost 5 bases and 7 bases, in that order; junction bases with no gene match: 3. The CDR3 is CSVLQGAGYTF. DNA for the CDR3: TGCAGCGTTCTTCAGGGGGCTGGCTACACCTTC.

The gene calls are TRBV12-3 or TRBV12-4 and TRBJ1-2; D unresolved. The V and J ends lost 3 bases and 6 bases respectively, with 14 bases between them. The CDR3 length is 14 residues. The CDR3 DNA reads as TGTGCCAGCAGTTTCCAGACACTGGCCGATGGCTACACCTTC. This encodes CASSFQTLADGYTF.

This clonotype was counted a few times. The chain combines TRBV7-2 with TRBJ2-7; 8 nucleotides line up with TRBD1. CDR1 and CDR2 from the germline V gene are SGHTA and FQGNSA. CDR3 size: 14 residues. V shed 5 bases, J shed 5 bases, and the junction held 8 bases outside the gene matches. The CDR3 DNA reads as TGTGCCAGCAGCCCGGGACAGGCGAGCAACGAGCAGTACTTC. Protein product: CASSPGQASNEQYF.

This clonotype was detected a few times. V and J are TRBV9 and TRBJ2-3, with 10 bases matching TRBD2. The junction had 7 bases not matched to a gene; V was cut back by 6 bases and J by 3 bases. Germline V CDR1 and CDR2: SGDLS, YYNGEE. CDR3 size: 15 residues. The CDR3: CASNEAGGRTDTQYF. The CDR3 nucleotides are TGTGCCAGCAACGAAGCGGGGGGGAGGACAGATACGCAGTATTTT.

CDR3 sequence: CASIHAGYAFF. CDR3 in DNA: TGTGCCAGCATTCATGCAGGATACGCTTTCTTT. The chain joins TRBV12-3 or TRBV12-4 to TRBJ1-1; D gene uncertain. Between the trimmed V and J ends, which lost 7 bases and 11 bases, there was a span of 14 bases. The CDR3 is made up of 11 amino acids.

This clonotype was detected ten times or more. This chain's CDR3 is CASSLVWGSYNEQFF. DNA for the CDR3: TGTGCCAGCAGCTTAGTATGGGGCTCCTACAATGAGCAGTTCTTC. The gene calls are TRBV7-2 and TRBJ2-1, with unresolved D. V was clipped by 1 base and J by 0 bases, with 7 bases between them. The CDR3 covers 15 residues. Germline V gene data show CDR1 as SGHTA and CDR2 as FQGNSA.

This clonotype was detected many times. The junction does not match germline at one end; this may be a read error. The chain recombines TRBV25-1 with TRBJ2-4; 10 positions match TRBD1. Per germline, CDR1 MGHDK and CDR2 SYGVNS. CDR3 length equals 14 residues. Here the CDR3 reads CASSDRGPSNIQYF. CDR3 in DNA: TGCGCCAGCAGTGACAGGGGGCCGAGCAACATTCAGTACTTC. Drawing the rest from reference TRBV25-1 and TRBJ2-4, the complete variable domain is EADIYQTPRYLVIGTGKKITLECSQTMGHDKMYWYQQDPGMELHLIHYSYGVNSTEKGDLSSESTVSRIRTEHFPLTLESARPSHTSQYLCASSDRGPSNIQYFGAGTRLSVL.